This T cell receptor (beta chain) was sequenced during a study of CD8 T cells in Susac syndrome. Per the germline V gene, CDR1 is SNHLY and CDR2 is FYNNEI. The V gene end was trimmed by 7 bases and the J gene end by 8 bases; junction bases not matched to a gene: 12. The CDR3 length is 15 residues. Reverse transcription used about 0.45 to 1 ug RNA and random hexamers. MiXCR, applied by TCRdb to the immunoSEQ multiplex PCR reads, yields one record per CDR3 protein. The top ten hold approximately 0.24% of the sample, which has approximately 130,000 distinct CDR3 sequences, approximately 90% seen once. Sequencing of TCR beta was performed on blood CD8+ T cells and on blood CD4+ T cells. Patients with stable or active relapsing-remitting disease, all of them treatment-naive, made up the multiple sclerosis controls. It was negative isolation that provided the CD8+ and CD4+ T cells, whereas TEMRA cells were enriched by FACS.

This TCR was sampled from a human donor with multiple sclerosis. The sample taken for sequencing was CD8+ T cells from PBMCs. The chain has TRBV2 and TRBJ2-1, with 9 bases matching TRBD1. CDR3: CASTKMGQGVDEQFF. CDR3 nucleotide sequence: TGTGCCAGCACCAAAATGGGACAGGGAGTAGATGAGCAGTTCTTC.